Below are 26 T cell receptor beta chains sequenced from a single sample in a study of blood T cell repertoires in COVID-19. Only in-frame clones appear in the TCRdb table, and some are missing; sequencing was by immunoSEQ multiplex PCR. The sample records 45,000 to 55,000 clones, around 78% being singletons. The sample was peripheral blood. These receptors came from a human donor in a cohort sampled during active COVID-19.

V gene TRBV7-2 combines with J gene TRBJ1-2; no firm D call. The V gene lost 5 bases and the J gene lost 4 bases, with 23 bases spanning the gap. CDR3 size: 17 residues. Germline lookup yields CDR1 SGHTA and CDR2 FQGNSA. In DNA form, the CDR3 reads TGTGCCAGCAGCCCCCTAGTCGATGACGGAAGACTCTATGGCTACACCTTC. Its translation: CASSPLVDDGRLYGYTF. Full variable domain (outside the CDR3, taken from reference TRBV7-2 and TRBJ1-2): GAGVSQSPSNKVTEKGKDVELRCDPISGHTALYWYRQSLGQGLEFLIYFQGNSAPDKSGLPSDRFSAERTGGSVSTLTIQRTQQEDSAVYLCASSPLVDDGRLYGYTFGSGTRLTVV.

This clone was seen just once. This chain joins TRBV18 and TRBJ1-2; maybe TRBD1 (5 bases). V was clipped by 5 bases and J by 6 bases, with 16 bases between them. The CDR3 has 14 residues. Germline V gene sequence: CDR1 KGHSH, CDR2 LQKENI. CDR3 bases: TGTGCCAGCTCATCTAGACAGAGCCTAAATGGCTACACCTTC. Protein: CASSSRQSLNGYTF.

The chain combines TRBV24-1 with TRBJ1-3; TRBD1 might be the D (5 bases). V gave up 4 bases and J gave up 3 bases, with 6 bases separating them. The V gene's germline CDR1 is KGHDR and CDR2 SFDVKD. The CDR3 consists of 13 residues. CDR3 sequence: CATSDDSGNTIYF. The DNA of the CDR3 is TGTGCCACCAGTGACGACAGTGGAAACACCATATATTTT.

Written as DNA, the CDR3 is TGTGCCAGCAGTTACCCCTCGGGGGGGTCGACCCAGTACTTC. Translating it yields CASSYPSGGSTQYF. This chain connects TRBV6-2 or TRBV6-3 to TRBJ2-5; the match to TRBD2 covers 8 bases. This CDR3 is 14 amino acids long. The trim removed 2 bases at V and 7 bases at J, leaving 6 bases unmatched. Germline V gene data show CDR1 as MNHEY and CDR2 as SVGEGT.

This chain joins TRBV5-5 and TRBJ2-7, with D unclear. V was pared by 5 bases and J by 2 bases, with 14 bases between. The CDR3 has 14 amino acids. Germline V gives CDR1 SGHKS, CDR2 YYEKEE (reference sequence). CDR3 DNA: TGTGCCAGCAGAAGAGACATACTCGCCTACGAGCAGTACTTC. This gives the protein CASRRDILAYEQYF.

The CDR3 spells CASSEVGLPRNTEAFF. The CDR3 coding sequence is TGTGCCAGCAGTGAAGTGGGGCTGCCCAGGAACACTGAAGCTTTCTTT. This chain joins TRBV6-1 and TRBJ1-1; TRBD1 might be the D (5 bases). Trimming left V 1 base short and J 1 base short, with 13 bases between. Germline CDR1 MNHNS, CDR2 SASEGT. CDR3 length: 16 residues.

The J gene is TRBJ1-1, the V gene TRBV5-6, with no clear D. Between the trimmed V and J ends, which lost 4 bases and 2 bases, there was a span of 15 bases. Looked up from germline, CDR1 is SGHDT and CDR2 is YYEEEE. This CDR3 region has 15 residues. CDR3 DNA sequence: TGTGCCAGCAGCACCCGGGATAGGATAAACACTGAAGCTTTCTTT. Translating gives CASSTRDRINTEAFF.

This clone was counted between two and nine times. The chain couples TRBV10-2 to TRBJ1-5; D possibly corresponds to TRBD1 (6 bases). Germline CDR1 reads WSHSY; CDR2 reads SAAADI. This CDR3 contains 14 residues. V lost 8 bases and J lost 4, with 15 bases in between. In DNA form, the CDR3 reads TGCGCCAGCCGGGAAGGGGGTTCAAATCAGCCCCAGCATTTT. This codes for CASREGGSNQPQHF.

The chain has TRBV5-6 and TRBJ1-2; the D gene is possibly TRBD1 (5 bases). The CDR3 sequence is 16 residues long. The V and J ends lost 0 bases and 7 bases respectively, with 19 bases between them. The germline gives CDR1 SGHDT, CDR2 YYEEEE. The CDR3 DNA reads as TGTGCCAGCAGCTTGGCCATCTATTCGGGGGGTGCTGGCTACACCTTC. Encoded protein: CASSLAIYSGGAGYTF.

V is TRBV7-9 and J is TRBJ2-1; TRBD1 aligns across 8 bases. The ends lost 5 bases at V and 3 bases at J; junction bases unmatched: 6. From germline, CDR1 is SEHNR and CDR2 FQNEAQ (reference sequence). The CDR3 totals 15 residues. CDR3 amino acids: CASSTGGTFYNEQFF. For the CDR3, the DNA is TGTGCCAGCAGCACAGGGGGGACCTTCTACAATGAGCAGTTCTTC.

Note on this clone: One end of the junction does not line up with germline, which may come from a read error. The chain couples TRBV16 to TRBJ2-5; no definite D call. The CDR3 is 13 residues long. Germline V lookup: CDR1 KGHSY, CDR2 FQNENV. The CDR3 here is CASSLLIQEAQYF. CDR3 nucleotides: TGTGCCAGCAGCCTACTGATCCAAGAGGCCCAGTACTTC.

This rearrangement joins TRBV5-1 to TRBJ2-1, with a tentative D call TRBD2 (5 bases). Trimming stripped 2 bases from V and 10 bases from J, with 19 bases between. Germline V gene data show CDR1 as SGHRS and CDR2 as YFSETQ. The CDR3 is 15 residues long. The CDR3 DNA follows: TGCGCCAGCAGCTTCGAGGGATTCGGGCTTGGGGAGCAGTTCTTC. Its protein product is CASSFEGFGLGEQFF. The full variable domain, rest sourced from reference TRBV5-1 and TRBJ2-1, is KAGVTQTPRYLIKTRGQQVTLSCSPISGHRSVSWYQQTPGQGLQFLFEYFSETQRNKGNFPGRFSGRQFSNSRSEMNVSTLELGDSALYLCASSFEGFGLGEQFFGPGTRLTVL.

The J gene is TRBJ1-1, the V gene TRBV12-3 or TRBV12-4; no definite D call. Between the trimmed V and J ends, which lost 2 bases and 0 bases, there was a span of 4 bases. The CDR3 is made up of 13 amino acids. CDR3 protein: CASSLQMNTEAFF. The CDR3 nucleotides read TGTGCCAGCAGTTTACAGATGAACACTGAAGCTTTCTTT.

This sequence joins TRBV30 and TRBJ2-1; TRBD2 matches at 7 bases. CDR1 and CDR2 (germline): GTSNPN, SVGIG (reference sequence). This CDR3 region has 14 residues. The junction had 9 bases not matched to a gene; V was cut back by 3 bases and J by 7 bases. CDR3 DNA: TGTGCCTGGAGGACCGGCCGAGCGGGGAATGAGCAGTTCTTC. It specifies CAWRTGRAGNEQFF.

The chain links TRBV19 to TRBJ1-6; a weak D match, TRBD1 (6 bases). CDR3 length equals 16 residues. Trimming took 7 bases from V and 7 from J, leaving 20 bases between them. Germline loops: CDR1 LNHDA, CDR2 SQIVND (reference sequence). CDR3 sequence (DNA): TGTGCCAGTACCCGAGGTTGGGCAGGGGTAAATTCACCCCTCCACTTT. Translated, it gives CASTRGWAGVNSPLHF.

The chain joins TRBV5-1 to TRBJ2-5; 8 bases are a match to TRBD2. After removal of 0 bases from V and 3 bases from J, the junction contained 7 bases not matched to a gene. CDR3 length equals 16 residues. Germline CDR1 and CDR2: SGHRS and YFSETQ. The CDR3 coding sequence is TGCGCCAGCAGCTTGGCCCCTGGTAGCGGGGAAGAGACCCAGTACTTC. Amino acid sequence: CASSLAPGSGEETQYF.

CDR3 nucleotides: TGTGCCAGCAGCTCAGGACAGGGGGCGGTGTACGAGCAGTACTTC. This translates into CASSSGQGAVYEQYF. The chain couples TRBV7-3 to TRBJ2-7; TRBD1 matches 11 bases. Trimming removed 4 bases from V and 4 bases from J; junction bases left unmatched: 6. This CDR3 contains 15 residues. Germline V gene lookup returns CDR1 SGHTA and CDR2 FQGTGA.

CDR3 sequence (DNA): TGCGCCAGCAGCCCGGGCGGGAGCTATGGCTACACCTTC. The encoded protein is CASSPGGSYGYTF. This chain uses TRBV5-1 with TRBJ1-2; the D is unclear. The germline V and J ends were trimmed by 4 bases and 4 bases, with 11 bases remaining between them. From germline, CDR1 is SGHRS and CDR2 YFSETQ. The CDR3 is made up of 13 amino acids.

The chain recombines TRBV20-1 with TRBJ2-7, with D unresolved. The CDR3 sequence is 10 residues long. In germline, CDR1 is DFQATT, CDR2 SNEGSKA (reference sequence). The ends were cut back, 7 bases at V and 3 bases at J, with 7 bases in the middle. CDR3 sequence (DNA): TGCAGTGTCGGGTACTACGAGCAGTACTTC. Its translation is CSVGYYEQYF.

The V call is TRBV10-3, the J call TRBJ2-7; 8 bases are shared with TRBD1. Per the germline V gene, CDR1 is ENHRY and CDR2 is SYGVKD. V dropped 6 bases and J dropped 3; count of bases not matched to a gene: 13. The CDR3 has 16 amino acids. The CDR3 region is CAIRDTGTGSGYEQYF. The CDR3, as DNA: TGTGCCATCAGGGACACCGGGACAGGTTCGGGCTACGAGCAGTACTTC.

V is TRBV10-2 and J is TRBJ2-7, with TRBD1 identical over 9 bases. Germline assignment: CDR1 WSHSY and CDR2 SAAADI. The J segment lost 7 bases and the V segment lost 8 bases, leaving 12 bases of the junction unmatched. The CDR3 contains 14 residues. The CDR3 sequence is CASSNADRGKEQYF. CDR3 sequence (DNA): TGCGCCAGCTCTAACGCGGACAGGGGAAAAGAGCAGTACTTC.

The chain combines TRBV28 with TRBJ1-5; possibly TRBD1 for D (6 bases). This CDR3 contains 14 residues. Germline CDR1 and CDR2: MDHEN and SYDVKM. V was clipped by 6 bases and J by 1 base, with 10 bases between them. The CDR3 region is CASSLRGSNQPQHF. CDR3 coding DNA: TGTGCCAGCAGCTTGAGGGGGAGCAATCAGCCCCAGCATTTT.

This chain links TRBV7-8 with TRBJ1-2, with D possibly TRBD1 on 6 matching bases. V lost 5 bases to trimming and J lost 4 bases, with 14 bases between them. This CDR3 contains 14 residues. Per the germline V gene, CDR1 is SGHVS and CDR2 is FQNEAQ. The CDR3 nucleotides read TGTGCCAGCAGCCTTAACAGGGTTGCCTATGGCTACACCTTC. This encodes CASSLNRVAYGYTF.

The CDR3 sequence is CASSPPSEQGDADTQYF. CDR3 sequence (DNA): TGTGCCAGCAGCCCCCCCTCAGAACAGGGGGACGCAGATACGCAGTATTTT. The rearrangement joins TRBV6-4 to TRBJ2-3; 8 nucleotides match TRBD1. Unmatched junction bases numbered 15, after V lost 6 bases and J lost 4 bases. Germline CDR1 MRHNA, CDR2 SNTAGT. The CDR3 runs to 17 residues.

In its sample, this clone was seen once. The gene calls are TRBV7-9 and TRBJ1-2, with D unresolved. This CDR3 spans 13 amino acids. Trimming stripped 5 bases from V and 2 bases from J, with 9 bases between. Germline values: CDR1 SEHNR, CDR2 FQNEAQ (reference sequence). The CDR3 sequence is CASSHQHNYGYTF. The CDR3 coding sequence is TGTGCCAGCAGCCATCAACACAACTATGGCTACACCTTC.

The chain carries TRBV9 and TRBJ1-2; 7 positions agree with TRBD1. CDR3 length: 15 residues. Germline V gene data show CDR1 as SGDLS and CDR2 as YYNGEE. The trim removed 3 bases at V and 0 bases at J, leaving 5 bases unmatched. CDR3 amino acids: CASSAGQKANYGYTF. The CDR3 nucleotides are TGTGCCAGCAGCGCGGGACAGAAGGCTAACTATGGCTACACCTTC.